What follows describes a single T cell receptor beta chain. The table came from immunoSEQ multiplex PCR; TCRdb's copy has only in-frame clones and leaves some out. The sample lists about 190,000 clones, approximately 88% seen once, with approximately 3% in the top ten. The sample comes from a study of blood T cell repertoires in COVID-19. For the study at large: Donors in the United States, Italy and Spain gave samples during acute or convalescent COVID-19. The cDNA or gDNA used as material had been derived from T cells, B-cell-depleted T cells, or PBMCs.

In terms of age and location, participants ranged from roughly 18 to 100 years and lived in about two dozen US areas. Among Cohort 3 donors, those recovered had two negative PCRs, clearance, or symptom resolution. There are 12 residues in the CDR3. With 4 bases removed from V and 14 bases from J, the gap between germline ends came to 17 bases. Per the germline V gene, CDR1 is MNHEY and CDR2 is SVGAGI. The rearrangement joins TRBV6-5 to TRBJ1-1, with D possibly matching TRBD1 (6 bases). The sequencing sample was made of PBMCs or T cells enriched from blood (not recorded which). The sequence derives from a young woman who had recovered from COVID-19. CDR3 sequence (DNA): TGTGCCAGCAGTTCCTTGGACAGCCGAGCCTTCTTT. The encoded protein is CASSSLDSRAFF.